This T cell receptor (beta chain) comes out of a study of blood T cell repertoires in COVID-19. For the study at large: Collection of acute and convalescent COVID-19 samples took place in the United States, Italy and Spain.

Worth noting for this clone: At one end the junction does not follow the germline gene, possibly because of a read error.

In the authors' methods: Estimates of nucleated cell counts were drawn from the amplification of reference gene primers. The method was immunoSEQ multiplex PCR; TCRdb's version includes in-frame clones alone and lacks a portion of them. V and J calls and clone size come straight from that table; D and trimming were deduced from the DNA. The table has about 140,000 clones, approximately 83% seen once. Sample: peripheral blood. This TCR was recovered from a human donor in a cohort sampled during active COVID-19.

The CDR3 here is CASTADKELKGQGCYEQYF. The CDR3 DNA reads as TGTGCTAGCACTGCTGACAAAGAACTTAAAGGGCAGGGGTGCTACGAGCAGTACTTC. The gene calls are TRBV7-7 and TRBJ2-7, with D perhaps matching TRBD1 (6 bases). CDR1 is SSHAT, CDR2 FNYEAQ, per germline (reference sequence). The CDR3 runs 19 residues.